Shown below are 12 T cell receptor beta chains from a single sample sequenced in a study of T cell repertoires in cytomegalovirus infection. No cognate antigen is known for these TCRs. TCRdb used MiXCR to reprocess the reads, holding one entry per CDR3 protein. Among some 350,000 distinct CDR3 sequences listed, roughly 36% were seen once. The source was cultured PBMCs, collected from culture after CMV antigen stimulation. Receptors were obtained from a human donor in good health (CMV status not recorded). Some clones in this sample may be carry-over from other donors' samples.

The rearrangement links TRBV5-4 to TRBJ2-3, with D possibly TRBD2 on 5 matching bases. Trimming removed 5 bases at V and 1 base at J, with 14 bases between. This CDR3 region has 15 residues. Germline V gives CDR1 SGHNT, CDR2 YYREEE (reference sequence). CDR3 sequence reads: CASRPDLEGTDTQYF. Here the CDR3 DNA reads TGTGCCAGCAGACCTGACCTGGAGGGCACAGATACGCAGTATTTT.

V gene TRBV7-9 combines with J gene TRBJ2-1; 7 nucleotides align to TRBD2. J was trimmed by 6 bases and V by 8 bases; bases with no gene match: 16. Germline CDR1 reads SEHNR; CDR2 reads FQNEAQ (reference sequence). The CDR3 is 16 residues long. The chain's CDR3 is CASGDPGLVRANEQFF. The DNA for the CDR3 is TGTGCCAGCGGCGACCCCGGACTAGTTAGGGCCAATGAGCAGTTCTTC.

This clonotype turned up a few times. The CDR3 sequence: CSVAEQMNTEAFF. Here the CDR3 DNA reads TGCAGCGTTGCAGAGCAAATGAACACTGAAGCTTTCTTT. The genes are TRBV29-1 and TRBJ1-1; unclear D gene. Germline V gene lookup returns CDR1 SQVTM and CDR2 ANQGSEA. V was clipped by 4 bases and J by 0 bases, with 9 bases between them. CDR3 size: 13 residues.

The gene calls are TRBV6-2 or TRBV6-3 and TRBJ2-3; the match to TRBD2 covers 8 bases. The CDR3 extends over 14 amino acids. The germline CDR1 and CDR2 sequences are MNHEY and SVGEGT. With V trimmed by 6 bases and J by 6 bases, 8 bases remained unmatched. The CDR3 nucleotides are TGTGCCAGCAGGAGCCTAGCGGGCAGCGATACGCAGTATTTT. Translated, it gives CASRSLAGSDTQYF.

The J gene is TRBJ2-6, the V gene TRBV7-2; the D gene is possibly TRBD1 (6 bases). The germline V gene encodes CDR1 SGHTA and CDR2 FQGNSA. V was trimmed by 6 bases and J by 4 bases, leaving 16 bases between them. This CDR3 has 16 residues. The CDR3 here is CASSSPGQAGANVLTF. The CDR3 region has the DNA TGTGCCAGCAGTTCCCCGGGACAAGCAGGGGCCAACGTCCTGACTTTC. Using reference TRBV7-2 and TRBJ2-6 for the parts outside the CDR3, the full variable domain is GAGVSQSPSNKVTEKGKDVELRCDPISGHTALYWYRQSLGQGLEFLIYFQGNSAPDKSGLPSDRFSAERTGGSVSTLTIQRTQQEDSAVYLCASSSPGQAGANVLTFGAGSRLTVL.

The rearrangement joins TRBV7-6 to TRBJ2-3; 9 positions agree with TRBD1. The CDR3 contains 17 residues. CDR1 is SGHVS, CDR2 FNYEAQ, per germline. With V trimmed by 5 bases and J by 6 bases, 15 bases remained unmatched. The chain's CDR3 is CASSERPWGQGTDTQYF. The CDR3 bases are TGTGCCAGCAGCGAAAGACCTTGGGGACAGGGTACGGATACGCAGTATTTT.

The chain joins TRBV10-3 to TRBJ2-3; D unresolved. CDR1 ENHRY and CDR2 SYGVKD come from the germline V gene. CDR3 length: 15 amino acids. V dropped 0 bases and J dropped 2 bases, with 9 bases sitting between them. CDR3: CAISESPPSTDTQYF. The CDR3 coding sequence is TGTGCCATCAGTGAGTCGCCCCCCTCCACAGATACGCAGTATTTT.

CDR3 bases: TGCAGTGCTAGGCCTGTGGGCCGGGAGGTCCAAGGTACGCAGTATTTT. Encoded protein: CSARPVGREVQGTQYF. This sequence joins TRBV20-1 and TRBJ2-3; the match to TRBD2 covers 7 bases. The CDR3 length is 16 residues. The junction had 17 bases not matched to a gene; V was cut back by 3 bases and J by 8 bases. CDR1 is DFQATT, CDR2 SNEGSKA, per germline (reference sequence).

In this sample, this clonotype turned up a few times. The V and J genes are TRBV6-1 and TRBJ2-7, with D tentatively TRBD1 (5 bases). Looked up from germline, CDR1 is MNHNS and CDR2 is SASEGT. The CDR3 consists of 14 residues. The V end lost 2 bases, the J end lost 2 bases, and 10 bases lay between the germline ends. The CDR3 nucleotides are TGTGCCAGCAGTGAACAGGGCAGAACCTACGAGCAGTACGTC. It yields the protein CASSEQGRTYEQYV.

This chain joins TRBV29-1 and TRBJ1-4, with D tentatively TRBD1 (6 bases). Deletions cut 4 bases from V and 4 bases from J, with 13 bases between. From germline, CDR1 is SQVTM and CDR2 ANQGSEA. The CDR3 contains 14 residues. DNA for the CDR3: TGCAGCGTTGCCGGGGGGCAGCTTAATGAAAAACTGTTTTTT. Its protein product is CSVAGGQLNEKLFF.

The chain links TRBV6-5 to TRBJ2-2, with TRBD2 matching 12 bases. CDR3 length: 20 amino acids. J was trimmed by 1 base and V by 0 bases; bases with no gene match: 9. The germline V gene encodes CDR1 MNHEY and CDR2 SVGAGI. The CDR3 here is CASSYSQPTSGRWNTGELFF. CDR3 coding DNA: TGTGCCAGCAGTTACTCCCAGCCGACTAGCGGGAGATGGAACACCGGGGAGCTGTTTTTT.

This clonotype was recorded a few times. CDR3 amino acids: CASSQGLAGGHEQYV. CDR3 DNA sequence: TGTGCCAGCAGCCAAGGACTAGCGGGAGGGCACGAGCAGTACGTC. This chain uses TRBV11-2 with TRBJ2-7; 15 nucleotides align to TRBD2. The CDR3 consists of 15 residues. Germline V gene data show CDR1 as SGHAT and CDR2 as FQNNGV. Germline trimming cut 5 bases from V and 5 bases from J; bases unmatched to any gene: 4.